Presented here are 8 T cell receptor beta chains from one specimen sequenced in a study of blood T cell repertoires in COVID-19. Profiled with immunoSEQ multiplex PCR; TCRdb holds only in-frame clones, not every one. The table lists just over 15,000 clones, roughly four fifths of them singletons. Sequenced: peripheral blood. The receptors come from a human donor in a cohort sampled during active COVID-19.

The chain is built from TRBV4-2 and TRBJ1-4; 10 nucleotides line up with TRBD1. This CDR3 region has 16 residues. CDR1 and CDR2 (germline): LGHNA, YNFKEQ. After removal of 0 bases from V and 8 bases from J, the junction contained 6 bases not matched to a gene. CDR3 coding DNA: TGTGCCAGCAGCCAAGACCCCGGGACAGGGGAGGAAAAACTGTTTTTT. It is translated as CASSQDPGTGEEKLFF.

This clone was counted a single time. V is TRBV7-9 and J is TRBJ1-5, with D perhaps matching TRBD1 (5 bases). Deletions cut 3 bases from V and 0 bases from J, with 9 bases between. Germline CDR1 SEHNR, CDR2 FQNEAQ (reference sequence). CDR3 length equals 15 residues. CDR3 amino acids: CASSLTADSNQPQHF. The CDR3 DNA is TGTGCCAGCAGCTTGACAGCAGATAGCAATCAGCCCCAGCATTTT.

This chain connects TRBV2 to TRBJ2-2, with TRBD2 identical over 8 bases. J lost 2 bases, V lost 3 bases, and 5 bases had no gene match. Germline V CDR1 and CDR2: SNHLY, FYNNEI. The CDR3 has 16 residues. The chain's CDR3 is CASSDSGISNTGELFF. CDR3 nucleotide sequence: TGTGCCAGCAGTGATAGCGGGATATCAAACACCGGGGAGCTGTTTTTT.

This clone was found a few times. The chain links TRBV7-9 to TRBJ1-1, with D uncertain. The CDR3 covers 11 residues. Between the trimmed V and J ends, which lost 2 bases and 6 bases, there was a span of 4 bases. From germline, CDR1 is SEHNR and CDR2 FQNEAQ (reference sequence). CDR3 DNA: TGTGCCAGCAGCTTATCGGCTGAAGCTTTCTTT. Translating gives CASSLSAEAFF. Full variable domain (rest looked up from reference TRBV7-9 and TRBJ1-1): DTGVSQNPRHKITKRGQNVTFRCDPISEHNRLYWYRQTLGQGPEFLTYFQNEAQLEKSRLLSDRFSAERPKGSFSTLEIQRTEQGDSAMYLCASSLSAEAFFGQGTRLTVV.

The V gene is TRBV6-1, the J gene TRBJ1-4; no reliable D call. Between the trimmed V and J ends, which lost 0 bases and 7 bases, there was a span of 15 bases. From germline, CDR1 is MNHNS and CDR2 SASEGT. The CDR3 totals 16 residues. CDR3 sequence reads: CASSEAQETGFEKLFF. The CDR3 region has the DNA TGTGCCAGCAGTGAAGCACAAGAAACCGGGTTTGAAAAACTGTTTTTT.

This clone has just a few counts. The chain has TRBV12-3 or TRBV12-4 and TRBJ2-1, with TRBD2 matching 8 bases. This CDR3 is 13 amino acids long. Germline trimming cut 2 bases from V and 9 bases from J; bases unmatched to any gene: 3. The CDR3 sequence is CASSLITSGEQFF. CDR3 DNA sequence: TGTGCCAGCAGTTTAATAACTAGCGGTGAGCAGTTCTTC.

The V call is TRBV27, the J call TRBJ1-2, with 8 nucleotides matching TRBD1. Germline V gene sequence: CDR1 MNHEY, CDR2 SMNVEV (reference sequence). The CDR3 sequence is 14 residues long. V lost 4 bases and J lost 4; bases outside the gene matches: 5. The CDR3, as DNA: TGTGCCAGCAGTTCCAGGGGGCCGGCCTATGGCTACACCTTC. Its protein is CASSSRGPAYGYTF.

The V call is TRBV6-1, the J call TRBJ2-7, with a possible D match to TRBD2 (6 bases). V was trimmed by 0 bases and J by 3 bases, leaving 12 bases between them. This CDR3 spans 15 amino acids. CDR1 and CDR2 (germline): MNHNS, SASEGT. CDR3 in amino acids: CASSEASGTVYEQYF. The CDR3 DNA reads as TGTGCCAGCAGTGAAGCGAGTGGGACTGTCTACGAGCAGTACTTC.